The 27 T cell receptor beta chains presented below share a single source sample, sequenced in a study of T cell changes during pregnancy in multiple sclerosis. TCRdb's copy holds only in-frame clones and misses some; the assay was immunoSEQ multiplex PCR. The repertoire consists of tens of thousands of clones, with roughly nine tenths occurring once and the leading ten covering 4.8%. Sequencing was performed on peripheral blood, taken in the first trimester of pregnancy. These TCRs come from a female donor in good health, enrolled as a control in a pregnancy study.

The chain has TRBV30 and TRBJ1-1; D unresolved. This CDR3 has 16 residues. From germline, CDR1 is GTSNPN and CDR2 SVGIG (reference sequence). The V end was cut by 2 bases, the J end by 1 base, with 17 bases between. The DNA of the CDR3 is TGTGCCTGGAGTCGCGCTTTGTCGTATCGGAACACTGAAGCTTTCTTT. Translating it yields CAWSRALSYRNTEAFF.

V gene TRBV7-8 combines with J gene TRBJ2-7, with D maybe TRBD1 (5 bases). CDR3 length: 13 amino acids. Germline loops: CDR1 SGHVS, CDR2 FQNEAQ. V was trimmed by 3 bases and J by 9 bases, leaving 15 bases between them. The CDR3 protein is CASSLGRGRGQYF. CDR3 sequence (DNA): TGTGCCAGCAGCTTGGGAAGGGGAAGGGGGCAGTACTTC.

The DNA for the CDR3 is TGTGCCAGCAGCGAAATCGGGGGGTTTAGGGAAAAACTGTTTTTT. It translates to CASSEIGGFREKLFF. The chain recombines TRBV2 with TRBJ1-4; TRBD1 might be the D (5 bases). The V end was cut by 6 bases, the J end by 8 bases, with 19 bases between. This CDR3 contains 15 residues. The germline V gene encodes CDR1 SNHLY and CDR2 FYNNEI.

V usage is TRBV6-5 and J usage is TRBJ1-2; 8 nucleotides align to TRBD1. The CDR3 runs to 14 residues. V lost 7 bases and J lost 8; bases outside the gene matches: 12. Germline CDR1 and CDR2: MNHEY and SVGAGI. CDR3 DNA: TGTGCCAGCACCCCAGGGGGCGCAGGGTGGGGCTACACCTTC. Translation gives CASTPGGAGWGYTF.

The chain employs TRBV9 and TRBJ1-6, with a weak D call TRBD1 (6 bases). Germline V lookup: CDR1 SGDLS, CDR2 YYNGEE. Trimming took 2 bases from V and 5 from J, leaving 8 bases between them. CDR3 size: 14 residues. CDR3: CASSVSGDNSPLHF. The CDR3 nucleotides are TGTGCCAGCAGCGTCTCAGGGGATAATTCACCCCTCCACTTT.

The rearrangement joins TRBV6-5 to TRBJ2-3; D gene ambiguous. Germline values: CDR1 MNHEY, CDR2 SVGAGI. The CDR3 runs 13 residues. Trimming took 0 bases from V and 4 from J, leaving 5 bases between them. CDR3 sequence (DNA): TGTGCCAGCAGTTACTCGTCATCAGATACGCAGTATTTT. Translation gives CASSYSSSDTQYF.

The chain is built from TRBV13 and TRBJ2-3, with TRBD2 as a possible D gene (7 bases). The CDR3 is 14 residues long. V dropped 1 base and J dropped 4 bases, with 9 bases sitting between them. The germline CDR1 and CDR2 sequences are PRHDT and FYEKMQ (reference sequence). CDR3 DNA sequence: TGTGCCAGCAGCTTAGCGGGGGGCGCAGATACGCAGTATTTT. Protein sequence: CASSLAGGADTQYF.

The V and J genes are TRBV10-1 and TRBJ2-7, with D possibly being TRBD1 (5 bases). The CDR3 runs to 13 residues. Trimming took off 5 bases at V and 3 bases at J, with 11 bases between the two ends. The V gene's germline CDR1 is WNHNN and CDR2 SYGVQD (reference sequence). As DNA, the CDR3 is TGCGCCAGCAGTAGGCAAAGGGGCTACGAGCAGTACTTC. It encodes CASSRQRGYEQYF.

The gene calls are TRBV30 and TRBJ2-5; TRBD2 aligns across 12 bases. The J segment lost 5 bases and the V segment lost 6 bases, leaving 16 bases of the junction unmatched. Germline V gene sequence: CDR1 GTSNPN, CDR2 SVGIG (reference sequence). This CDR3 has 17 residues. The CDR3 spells CACTELAGGRWLETQYF. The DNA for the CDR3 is TGTGCCTGCACCGAACTAGCGGGGGGCCGGTGGTTGGAGACCCAGTACTTC.

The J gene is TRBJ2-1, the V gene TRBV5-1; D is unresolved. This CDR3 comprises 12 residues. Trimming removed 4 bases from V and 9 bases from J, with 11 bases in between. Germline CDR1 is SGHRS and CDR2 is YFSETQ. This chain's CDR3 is CASSIKTGEQFF. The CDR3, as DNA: TGCGCCAGCAGCATTAAAACGGGTGAGCAGTTCTTC.

The CDR3 nucleotides are TGTGCCTCTGACAGGAACACTGAAGCTTTCTTT. Protein: CASDRNTEAFF. This chain links TRBV6-1 with TRBJ1-1; D may be TRBD1 (5 bases). CDR1 and CDR2 from the germline V gene are MNHNS and SASEGT. Trimming left V 11 bases short and J 1 base short, with 8 bases between. The CDR3 is 11 amino acids.

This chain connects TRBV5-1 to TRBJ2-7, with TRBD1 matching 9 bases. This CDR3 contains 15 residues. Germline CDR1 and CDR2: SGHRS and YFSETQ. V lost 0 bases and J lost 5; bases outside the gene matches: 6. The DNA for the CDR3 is TGCGCCAGCAGCTTGGCCGGGACAGGGAGAGACGAGCAGTACTTC. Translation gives CASSLAGTGRDEQYF.

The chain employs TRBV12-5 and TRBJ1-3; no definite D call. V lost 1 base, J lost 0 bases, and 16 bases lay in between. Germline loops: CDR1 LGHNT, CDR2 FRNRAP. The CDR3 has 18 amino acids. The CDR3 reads CASGLGHPPGSSGNTIYF. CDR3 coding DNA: TGTGCTAGTGGTTTGGGCCACCCCCCCGGGAGCTCTGGAAACACCATATATTTT.

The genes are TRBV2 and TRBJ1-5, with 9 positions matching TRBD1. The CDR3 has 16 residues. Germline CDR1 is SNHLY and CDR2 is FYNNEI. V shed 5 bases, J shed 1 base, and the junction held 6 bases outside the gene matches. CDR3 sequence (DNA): TGTGCCAGCAGTCCCCGACAGGGGGTAAGCAATCAGCCCCAGCATTTT. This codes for CASSPRQGVSNQPQHF.

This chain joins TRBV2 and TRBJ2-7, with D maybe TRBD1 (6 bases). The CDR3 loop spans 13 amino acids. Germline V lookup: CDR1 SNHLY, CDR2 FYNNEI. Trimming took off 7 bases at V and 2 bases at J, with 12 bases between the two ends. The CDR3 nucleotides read TGTGCCAGCAAAACAGGGTCCACCTACGAGCAGTACTTC. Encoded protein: CASKTGSTYEQYF.

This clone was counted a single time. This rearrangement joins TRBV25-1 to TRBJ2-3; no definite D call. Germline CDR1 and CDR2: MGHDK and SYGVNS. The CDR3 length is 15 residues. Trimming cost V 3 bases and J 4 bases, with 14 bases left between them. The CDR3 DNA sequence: TGTGCCAGCAGTGATCGACTTCTGAAATCAGATACGCAGTATTTT. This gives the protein CASSDRLLKSDTQYF. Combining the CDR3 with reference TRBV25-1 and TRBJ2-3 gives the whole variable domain EADIYQTPRYLVIGTGKKITLECSQTMGHDKMYWYQQDPGMELHLIHYSYGVNSTEKGDLSSESTVSRIRTEHFPLTLESARPSHTSQYLCASSDRLLKSDTQYFGPGTRLTVL.

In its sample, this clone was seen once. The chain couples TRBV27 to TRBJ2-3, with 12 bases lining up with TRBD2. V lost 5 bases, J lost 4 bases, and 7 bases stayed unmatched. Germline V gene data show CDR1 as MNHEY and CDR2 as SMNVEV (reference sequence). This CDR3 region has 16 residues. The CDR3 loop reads CASSAPSGRAADTQYF. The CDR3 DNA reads TGTGCCAGCAGTGCTCCTAGCGGGAGGGCGGCAGATACGCAGTATTTT.

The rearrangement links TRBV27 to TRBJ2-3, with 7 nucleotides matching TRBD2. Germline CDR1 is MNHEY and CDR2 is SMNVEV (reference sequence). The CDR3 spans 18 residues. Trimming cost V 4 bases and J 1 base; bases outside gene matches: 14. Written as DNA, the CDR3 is TGTGCCAGCAGTTCCGGAATCTCGACTGGGGGGGGCACAGATACGCAGTATTTT. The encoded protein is CASSSGISTGGGTDTQYF.

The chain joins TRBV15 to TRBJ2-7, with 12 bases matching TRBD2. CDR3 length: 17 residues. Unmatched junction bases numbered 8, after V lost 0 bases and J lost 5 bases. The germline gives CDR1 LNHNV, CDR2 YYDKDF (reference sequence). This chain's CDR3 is CATSRDPTSGSGNEQYF. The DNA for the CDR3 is TGTGCCACCAGCAGAGACCCGACTAGCGGGAGCGGTAACGAGCAGTACTTC. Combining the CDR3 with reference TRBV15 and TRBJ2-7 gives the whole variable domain DAMVIQNPRYQVTQFGKPVTLSCSQTLNHNVMYWYQQKSSQAPKLLFHYYDKDFNNEADTPDNFQSRRPNTSFCFLDIRSPGLGDTAMYLCATSRDPTSGSGNEQYFGPGTRLTVT.

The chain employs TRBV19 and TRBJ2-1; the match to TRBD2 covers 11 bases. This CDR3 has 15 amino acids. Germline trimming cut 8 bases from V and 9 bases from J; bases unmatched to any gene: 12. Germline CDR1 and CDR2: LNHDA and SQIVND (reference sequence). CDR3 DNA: TGTGCCAGTTCTGGGGTAGCGGGAGGGCCAATTGAGCAGTTCTTC. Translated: CASSGVAGGPIEQFF. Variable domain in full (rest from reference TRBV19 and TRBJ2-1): DGGITQSPKYLFRKEGQNVTLSCEQNLNHDAMYWYRQDPGQGLRLIYYSQIVNDFQKGDIAEGYSVSREKKESFPLTVTSAQKNPTAFYLCASSGVAGGPIEQFFGPGTRLTVL.

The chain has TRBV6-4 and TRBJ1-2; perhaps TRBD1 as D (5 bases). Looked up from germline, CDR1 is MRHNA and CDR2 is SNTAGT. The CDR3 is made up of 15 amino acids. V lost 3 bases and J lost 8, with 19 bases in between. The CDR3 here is CASSEGQGTLYGYTF. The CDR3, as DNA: TGTGCCAGCAGTGAGGGGCAGGGCACACTTTACGGCTACACCTTC.

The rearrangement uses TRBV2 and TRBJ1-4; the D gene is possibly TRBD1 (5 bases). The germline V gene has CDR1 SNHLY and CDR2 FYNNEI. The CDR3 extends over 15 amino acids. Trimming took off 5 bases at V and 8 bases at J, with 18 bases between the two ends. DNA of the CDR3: TGTGCCAGCAGTCCCGTGCGGCAGGGAAAGGAAAAACTGTTTTTT. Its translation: CASSPVRQGKEKLFF.

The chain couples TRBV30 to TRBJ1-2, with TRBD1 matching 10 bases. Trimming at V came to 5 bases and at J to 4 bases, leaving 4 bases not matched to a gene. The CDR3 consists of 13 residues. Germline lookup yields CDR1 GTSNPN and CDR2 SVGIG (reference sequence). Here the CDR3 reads CAWLTGGFYGYTF. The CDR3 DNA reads TGTGCCTGGTTGACAGGGGGCTTCTATGGCTACACCTTC.

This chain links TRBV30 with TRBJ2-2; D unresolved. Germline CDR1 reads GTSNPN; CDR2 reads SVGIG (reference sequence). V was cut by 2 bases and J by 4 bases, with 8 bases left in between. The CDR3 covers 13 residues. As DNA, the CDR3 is TGTGCCTGGAGTCGTGGGCTCACCGGGGAGCTGTTTTTT. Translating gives CAWSRGLTGELFF.

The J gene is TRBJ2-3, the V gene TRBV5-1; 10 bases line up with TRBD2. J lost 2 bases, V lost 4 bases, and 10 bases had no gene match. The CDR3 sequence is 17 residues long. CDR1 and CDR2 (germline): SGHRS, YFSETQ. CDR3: CASSVVSGGPITDTQYF. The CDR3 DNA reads TGCGCCAGCAGCGTCGTTAGCGGGGGGCCCATCACAGATACGCAGTATTTT.

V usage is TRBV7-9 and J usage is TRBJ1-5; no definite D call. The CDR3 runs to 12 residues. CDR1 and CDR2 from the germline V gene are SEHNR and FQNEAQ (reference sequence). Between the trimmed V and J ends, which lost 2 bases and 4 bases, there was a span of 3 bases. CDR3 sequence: CASSLQNQPQHF. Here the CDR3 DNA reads TGTGCCAGCAGCTTACAGAATCAGCCCCAGCATTTT.

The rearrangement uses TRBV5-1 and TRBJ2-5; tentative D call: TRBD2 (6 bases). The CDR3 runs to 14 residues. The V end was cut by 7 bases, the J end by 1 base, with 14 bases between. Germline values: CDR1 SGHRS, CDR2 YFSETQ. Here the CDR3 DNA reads TGCGCCAGCCTACCCACCGGGGGCCAAGAGACCCAGTACTTC. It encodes CASLPTGGQETQYF.